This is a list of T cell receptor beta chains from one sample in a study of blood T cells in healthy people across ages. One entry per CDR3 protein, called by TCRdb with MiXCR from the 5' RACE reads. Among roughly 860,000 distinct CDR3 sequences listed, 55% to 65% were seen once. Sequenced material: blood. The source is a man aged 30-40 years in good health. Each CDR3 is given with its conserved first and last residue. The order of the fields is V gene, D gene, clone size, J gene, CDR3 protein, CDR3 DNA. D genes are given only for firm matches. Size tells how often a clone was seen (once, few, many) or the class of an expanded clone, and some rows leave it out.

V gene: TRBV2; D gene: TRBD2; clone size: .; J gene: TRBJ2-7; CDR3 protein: CASSATSNSYEQYF; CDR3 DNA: TGTGCCAGCAGTGCGACTAGCAACTCCTACGAGCAGTACTTC
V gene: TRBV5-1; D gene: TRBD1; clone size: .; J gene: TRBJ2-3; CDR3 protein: CASSLAGTGSPTDTQYF; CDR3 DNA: TGCGCCAGCAGCTTGGCCGGGACAGGGTCCCCCACAGATACGCAGTATTTT
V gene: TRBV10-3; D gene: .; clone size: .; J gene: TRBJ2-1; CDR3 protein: CAISAGDNEQFF; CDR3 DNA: TGTGCCATCTCGGCAGGCGACAATGAGCAGTTCTTC
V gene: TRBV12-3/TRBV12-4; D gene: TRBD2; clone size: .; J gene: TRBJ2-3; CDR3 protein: CASKPLAGVRTDTQYF; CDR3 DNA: TGTGCCAGCAAACCACTAGCGGGGGTCCGCACAGATACGCAGTATTTT
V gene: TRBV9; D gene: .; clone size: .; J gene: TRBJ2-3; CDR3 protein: CASSVAFSTDTQYF; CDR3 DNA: TGTGCCAGCAGCGTAGCGTTCAGCACAGATACGCAGTATTTT
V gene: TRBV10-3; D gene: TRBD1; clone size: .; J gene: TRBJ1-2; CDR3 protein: CAISESTGNLGYTF; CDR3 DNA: TGTGCCATCAGTGAGTCGACAGGGAACCTTGGCTACACCTTC
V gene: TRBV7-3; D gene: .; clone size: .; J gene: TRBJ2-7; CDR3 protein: CASSSLGQPGQYF; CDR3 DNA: TGTGCCAGCAGCTCGTTGGGACAACCGGGGCAGTACTTC
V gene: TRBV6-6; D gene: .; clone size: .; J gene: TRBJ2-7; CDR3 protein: CASSYIHEQYF; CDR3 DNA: TGTGCCAGCAGTTATATCCACGAGCAGTACTTC
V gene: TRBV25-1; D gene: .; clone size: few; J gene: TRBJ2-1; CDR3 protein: CASSGSLLSSYNEQFF; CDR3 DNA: TGTGCCAGCAGTGGGTCCCTCTTGAGCTCCTACAATGAGCAGTTCTTC
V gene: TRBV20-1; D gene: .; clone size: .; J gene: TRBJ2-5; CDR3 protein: CSARAEGPATETQYF; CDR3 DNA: TGCAGTGCTAGAGCGGAGGGGCCTGCCACAGAGACCCAGTACTTC
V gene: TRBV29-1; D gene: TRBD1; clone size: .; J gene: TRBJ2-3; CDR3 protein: CSVEVTGASTDTQYF; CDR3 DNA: TGCAGCGTTGAAGTGACAGGGGCGAGCACAGATACGCAGTATTTT
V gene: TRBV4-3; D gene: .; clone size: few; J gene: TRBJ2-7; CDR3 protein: CASSQDQASYEQYF; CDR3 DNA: TGCGCCAGCAGCCAAGATCAGGCCTCCTACGAGCAGTACTTC
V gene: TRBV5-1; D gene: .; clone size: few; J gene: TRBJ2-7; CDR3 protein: CASSLGADDYEQYF; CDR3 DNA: TGCGCCAGCAGCTTGGGGGCGGATGACTACGAGCAGTACTTC
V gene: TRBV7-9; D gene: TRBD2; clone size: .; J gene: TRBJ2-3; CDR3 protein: CASSFKRGRADTQYF; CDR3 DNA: TGTGCCAGCAGCTTCAAGCGGGGGAGGGCAGATACGCAGTATTTT
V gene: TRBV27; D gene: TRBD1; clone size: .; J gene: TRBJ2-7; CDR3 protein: CASSFGRAGGTEQYF; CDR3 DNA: TGTGCCAGCAGTTTTGGTAGGGCAGGGGGTACCGAGCAGTACTTC
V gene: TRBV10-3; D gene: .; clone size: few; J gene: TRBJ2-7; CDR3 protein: CAISGAQGGSYEQYF; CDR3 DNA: TGTGCCATCAGTGGGGCGCAGGGGGGATCCTACGAGCAGTACTTC
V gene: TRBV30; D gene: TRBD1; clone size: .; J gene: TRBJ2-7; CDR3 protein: CAWSPGQGTSYEQYF; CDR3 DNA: TGTGCCTGGAGTCCCGGACAGGGAACCTCCTACGAGCAGTACTTC
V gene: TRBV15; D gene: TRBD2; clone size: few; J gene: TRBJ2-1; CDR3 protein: CATTPRLALYNEQFF; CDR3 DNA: TGTGCCACCACCCCACGACTAGCGCTCTACAATGAGCAGTTCTTC
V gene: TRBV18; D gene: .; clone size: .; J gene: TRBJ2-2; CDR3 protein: CASSPRSPNTGELFF; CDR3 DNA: TGTGCCAGCTCACCAAGGTCCCCGAACACCGGGGAGCTGTTTTTT
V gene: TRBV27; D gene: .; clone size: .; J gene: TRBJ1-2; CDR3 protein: CASSLAGAVGYTF; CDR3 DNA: TGTGCCAGCAGTTTAGCGGGGGCGGTTGGCTACACCTTC
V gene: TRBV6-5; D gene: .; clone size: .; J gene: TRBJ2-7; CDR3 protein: CASSFAGTASYEQYF; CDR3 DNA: TGTGCCAGCAGTTTCGCCGGGACGGCTTCCTACGAGCAGTACTTC
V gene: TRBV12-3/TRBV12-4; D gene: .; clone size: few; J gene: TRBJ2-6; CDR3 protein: CASSFIQPGANVLTF; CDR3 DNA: TGTGCCAGCAGTTTTATCCAACCTGGGGCCAACGTCCTGACTTTC
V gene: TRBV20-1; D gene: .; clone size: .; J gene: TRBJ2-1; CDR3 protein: CSASNGAPVNEQFF; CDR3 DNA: TGCAGTGCTAGTAACGGGGCCCCCGTCAATGAGCAGTTCTTC
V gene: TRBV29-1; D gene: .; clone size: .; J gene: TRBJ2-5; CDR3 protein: CSVTALFSGLQETQYF; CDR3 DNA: TGCAGCGTCACAGCGTTGTTTAGCGGACTTCAAGAGACCCAGTACTTC
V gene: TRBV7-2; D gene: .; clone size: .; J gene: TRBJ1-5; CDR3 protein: CASSFYTGNQPQHF; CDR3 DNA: TGTGCCAGCAGCTTTTACACTGGGAATCAGCCCCAGCATTTT
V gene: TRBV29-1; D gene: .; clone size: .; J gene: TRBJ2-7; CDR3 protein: CSVEDQGGAYEQYF; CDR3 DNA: TGCAGCGTTGAAGATCAGGGGGGTGCCTACGAGCAGTACTTC
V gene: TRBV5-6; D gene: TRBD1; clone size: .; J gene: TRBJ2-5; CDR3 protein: CASSPDRGAPETQYF; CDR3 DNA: TGTGCCAGCAGCCCTGACAGGGGTGCGCCGGAGACCCAGTACTTC
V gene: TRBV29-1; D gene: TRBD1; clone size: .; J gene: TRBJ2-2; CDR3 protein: CSVELTGAILNTGELFF; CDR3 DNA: TGCAGCGTTGAGCTCACAGGGGCGATTTTGAACACCGGGGAGCTGTTTTTT
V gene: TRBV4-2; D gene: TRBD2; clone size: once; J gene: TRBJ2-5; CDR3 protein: CASSHRGEETQYF; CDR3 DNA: TGTGCCAGCAGCCACCGGGGGGAAGAGACCCAGTACTTC
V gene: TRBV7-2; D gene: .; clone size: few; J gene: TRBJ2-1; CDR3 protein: CASSRSAGTNEQFF; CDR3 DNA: TGTGCCAGCAGCCGATCGGCGGGGACCAATGAGCAGTTCTTC
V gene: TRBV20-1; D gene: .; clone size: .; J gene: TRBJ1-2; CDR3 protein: CSARVWGVLNYGYTF; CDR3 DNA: TGCAGTGCTAGAGTTTGGGGGGTCCTGAACTATGGCTACACCTTC
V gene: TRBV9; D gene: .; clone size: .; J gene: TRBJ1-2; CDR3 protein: CASSAIGVNYGYTF; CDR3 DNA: TGTGCCAGCAGCGCAATAGGGGTTAACTATGGCTACACCTTC
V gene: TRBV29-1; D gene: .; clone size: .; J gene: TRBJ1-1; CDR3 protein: CSVVWGHTEAFF; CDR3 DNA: TGCAGCGTTGTTTGGGGTCACACTGAAGCTTTCTTT
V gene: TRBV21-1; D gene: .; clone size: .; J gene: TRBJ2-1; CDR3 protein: CASSNLGGWPPNEQFF; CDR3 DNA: TGTGCCAGCAGCAATCTTGGCGGCTGGCCTCCCAATGAGCAGTTCTTC
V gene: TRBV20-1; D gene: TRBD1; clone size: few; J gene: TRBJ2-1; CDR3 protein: CSASMTGPALRFNEQFF; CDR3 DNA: TGCAGTGCTAGTATGACAGGGCCAGCCTTGCGATTCAATGAGCAGTTCTTC
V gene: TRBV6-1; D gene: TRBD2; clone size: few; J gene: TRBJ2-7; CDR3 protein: CASSEMSSGPYEQYF; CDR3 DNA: TGTGCCAGCAGTGAGATGTCTAGCGGCCCCTACGAGCAGTACTTC
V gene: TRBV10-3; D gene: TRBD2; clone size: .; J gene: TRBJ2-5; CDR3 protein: CAIRGLKETQYF; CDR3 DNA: TGTGCCATCAGGGGACTAAAAGAGACCCAGTACTTC
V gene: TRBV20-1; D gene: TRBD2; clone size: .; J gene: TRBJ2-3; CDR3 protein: CSARSSGGASDTQYF; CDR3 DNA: TGCAGTGCTAGATCAAGCGGGGGGGCTTCAGATACGCAGTATTTT
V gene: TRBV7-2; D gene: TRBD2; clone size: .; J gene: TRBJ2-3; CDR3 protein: CASSVGSGGAEDTQYF; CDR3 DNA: TGTGCCAGCAGCGTGGGTAGCGGGGGGGCCGAAGATACGCAGTATTTT
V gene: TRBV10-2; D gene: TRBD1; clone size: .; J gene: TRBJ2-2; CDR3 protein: CASRAPGTGVTGELFF; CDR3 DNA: TGCGCCAGCAGGGCCCCCGGGACAGGGGTAACCGGGGAGCTGTTTTTT
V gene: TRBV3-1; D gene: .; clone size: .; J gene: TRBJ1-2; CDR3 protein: CASSQDNRGYTF; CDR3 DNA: TGTGCCAGCAGCCAAGATAACAGGGGCTACACCTTC
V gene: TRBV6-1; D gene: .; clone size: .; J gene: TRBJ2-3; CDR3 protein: CASSEEAMLSTDTQYF; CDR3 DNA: TGTGCCAGCAGTGAAGAGGCCATGCTTAGCACAGATACGCAGTATTTT
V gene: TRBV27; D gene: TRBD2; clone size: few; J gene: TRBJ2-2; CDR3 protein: CASSLRGGDTGELFF; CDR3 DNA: TGTGCCAGCAGTTTGCGGGGGGGCGACACCGGGGAGCTGTTTTTT
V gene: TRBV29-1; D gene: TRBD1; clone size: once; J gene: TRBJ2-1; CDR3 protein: CSDRRDREWGEQFF; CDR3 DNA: TGCAGCGACCGCCGGGACAGGGAGTGGGGTGAGCAGTTCTTC